This section outlines one T cell receptor beta chain sequence together with its context. It lacks a known antigen. Base qualities are not provided; no much larger clone lies one nucleotide away. This was a case-control study nested in a cohort of healthcare workers in London, UK, who had nasopharyngeal swab PCR tests and blood samples taken every week. Healthcare workers were enrolled in the week of the UK lockdown, from 23 to 31 March 2020, and were followed every week for up to roughly 16 weeks. This sample was taken from a study of early T cells in non-severe SARS-CoV-2 infection (dated by TCRdb to 2020 to 2022). In terms of the full investigation: Because TCR sequencing was done on bulk RNA from unsorted whole blood, the alpha and beta chains could not be paired. Beyond this particular receptor, the publication reports: VDJdb matching was skewed toward anti-spike CD8 responses and likely underestimated virus-specific expansions, missing private and CD4 specificities.

V drops 6 bases and J drops 9 bases, leaving 15 bases in between. CDR1 is given as MNHNY and CDR2 as SVGAGI, both from the germline V gene (reference sequence). Inclusive of the bounding cysteine and phenylalanine, the CDR3 is 14 residues long. Just CDR3 DNA is preserved here, 42 bases in frame from base 1. Libraries came from 5' RACE. The reads were generated on a NextSeq 500. Unique molecular identifiers were attached to individual cDNA molecules in the TCR library protocol so that sequencing error and PCR bias could be corrected. Both TCR alpha and beta chains were sequenced, and tight co-correlation was observed between alpha and beta sequence abundances in each sample. The source study handled its data this way. V gene, J gene and CDR3 annotation of TCR sequences was performed with Decombinator V4. Expanded TCRs were defined as changing significantly between any two time points under a Poisson model with p below 0.0001. TCR abundances were normalised to the total number of TCRs sequenced in each sample and reported as counts per million. MAIT TCRs were defined by TRAV1-2 paired with TRAJ12, TRAJ20 or TRAJ33, and iNKT TCRs by TRAV10 paired with TRAJ18. VDJdb, accessed 1 November 2021, was searched for CMV, EBV and SARS-CoV-2 annotated TCRs, excluding TCRs annotated for multiple antigens. The public reads were quality trimmed at Q25 with fastp and then assembled into clones with MiXCR by TCRdb, keeping productive beta chains. Each CDR3 protein gets just one entry, which takes the most common genes and DNA from the rows behind it. These V and J calls rely on TCRdb rather than the paper's analysis. The sample yields over 85,000 distinct CDR3 sequences; about 12% were counted once. 6% to 7.5% of the sample rests with the top ten.

The rearranged chain carries TRBV6-6 and TRBJ2-6; the D segment could be TRBD1, given 6 matching bases. Sequenced input: whole blood. The TCR comes from an adult who was a healthcare worker with PCR-confirmed SARS-CoV-2 infection or an uninfected control (not recorded which). The CDR3 is CASRRQDSYNVLTF. The nucleotide sequence is TGTGCCAGCAGGCGACAGGATTCCTACAACGTCCTGACTTTC.